The 6 T cell receptor beta chains below were found in one sample sequenced in a study of CD8+ T cells in alopecia areata. RNA extraction was followed by reverse transcription into cDNA, which acted as the sequencing template. Only in-frame clones appear in the TCRdb table, and some are missing; sequencing was by immunoSEQ multiplex PCR. The sample holds more than 200,000 clones, 40% to 45% seen once. Described treatment: oral pan-JAK inhibitor, 5-10 mg twice daily. The source material was CD4+ T cells sorted from blood, sampled at approximately week 36, from a patient treated with tofacitinib. These receptors were taken from a human donor with alopecia areata.

The sample holds a few counts of this clone. The rearrangement links TRBV5-1 to TRBJ1-1; the D gene is possibly TRBD1 (5 bases). Trimming stripped 2 bases from V and 7 bases from J, with 18 bases between. Germline V CDR1 and CDR2: SGHRS, YFSETQ. The CDR3 consists of 15 residues. The chain's CDR3 is CASSFRTGRYNEAFF. CDR3 coding DNA: TGCGCCAGCAGCTTTAGAACGGGACGGTATAATGAAGCTTTCTTT. Complete variable domain (other parts from reference TRBV5-1 and TRBJ1-1): KAGVTQTPRYLIKTRGQQVTLSCSPISGHRSVSWYQQTPGQGLQFLFEYFSETQRNKGNFPGRFSGRQFSNSRSEMNVSTLELGDSALYLCASSFRTGRYNEAFFGQGTRLTVV.

This clone was detected only a few times. The genes are TRBV7-9 and TRBJ2-1; D is possibly TRBD1 or TRBD2 (6 bases each). The CDR3 contains 14 residues. The V gene lost 2 bases and the J gene lost 4 bases, with 9 bases spanning the gap. Germline V gene lookup returns CDR1 SEHNR and CDR2 FQNEAQ (reference sequence). CDR3: CASSLRGEYNEQFF. As DNA, the CDR3 is TGTGCCAGCAGCTTAAGGGGGGAGTACAATGAGCAGTTCTTC. Full variable domain (rest looked up from reference TRBV7-9 and TRBJ2-1): DTGVSQNPRHKITKRGQNVTFRCDPISEHNRLYWYRQTLGQGPEFLTYFQNEAQLEKSRLLSDRFSAERPKGSFSTLEIQRTEQGDSAMYLCASSLRGEYNEQFFGPGTRLTVL.

The rearrangement links TRBV7-8 to TRBJ2-4; no clear D. Germline assignment: CDR1 SGHVS and CDR2 FQNEAQ. This CDR3 has 15 residues. V dropped 2 bases and J dropped 3 bases, with 11 bases sitting between them. CDR3 DNA: TGTGCCAGCAGCTTACGAACCGTGGGCAAAAACATTCAGTACTTC. Residues: CASSLRTVGKNIQYF.

This clone turned up a few times. The chain joins TRBV30 to TRBJ2-4; 8 bases fit TRBD1. The CDR3 totals 17 residues. Germline V gene sequence: CDR1 GTSNPN, CDR2 SVGIG (reference sequence). Losses at the gene ends were 0 bases for V and 2 bases for J; bases not matched to a gene: 9. This chain's CDR3 is CAWSVAGGYESKNIQYF. In DNA form, the CDR3 reads TGTGCCTGGAGTGTTGCAGGGGGCTATGAGTCCAAAAACATTCAGTACTTC.

J is TRBJ2-5 and V is TRBV15, with D unclear. The CDR3 covers 12 residues. Germline-derived CDR1 and CDR2 are LNHNV and YYDKDF (reference sequence). The ends were cut back, 0 bases at V and 7 bases at J, with 6 bases in the middle. CDR3 nucleotide sequence: TGTGCCACCAGCAGAGATCAGGTGACCCAGTACTTC. It specifies CATSRDQVTQYF.

This chain uses TRBV7-8 with TRBJ2-2; 8 bases agree with TRBD2. The V gene's germline CDR1 is SGHVS and CDR2 FQNEAQ. V trimming: 5 bases; J trimming: 4 bases; junction bases outside the gene matches: 12. The CDR3 has 17 amino acids. CDR3 sequence: CASSPVVSGRGTGELFF. CDR3 nucleotides: TGTGCCAGCAGCCCAGTGGTGAGCGGGAGAGGCACCGGGGAGCTGTTTTTT.